The clone carrying this T cell receptor beta chain was seen a few times. Its antigen is as yet unknown. This sample was included in a study of vaccination and CD4 T cells after COVID-19. Study overall: A median of around 70 days (range 14 to 241) separated dose two from the taking of post-vaccine samples.

Treatment indicated: roughly 10-day PBMC culture with coronavirus spike peptide pools or control peptides (ViraFEST assay). Sequenced with the Oncomine TCR Beta short-read assay was DNA taken from cultured CD4+ T cells. TCRdb called the PCR reads again in MiXCR, with one record for every CDR3 protein. The profile covers approximately 11,000 distinct CDR3 sequences, with approximately 25% appearing a single time and 20% to 30% taken by the ten largest. This specimen consisted of CD4+ T cells from blood, cultured in vitro, obtained before SARS-CoV-2 vaccination. The TCR comes from a human donor who received a COVID-19 vaccine.

CDR3 bases: TGTGCCAGCAGCCGGGACAGGGCCCCCTCTGGAAACACCATATATTTT. Amino acid sequence: CASSRDRAPSGNTIYF. The chain is built from TRBV6-1 and TRBJ1-3, with 9 bases that match TRBD1. The trim removed 6 bases at V and 0 bases at J, leaving 6 bases unmatched. Germline assignment: CDR1 MNHNS and CDR2 SASEGT. This CDR3 is 16 amino acids long.